Included here is one TCR beta chain sequence, with context. The data were obtained in a study of radiotherapy plus CTLA-4 blockade in lung cancer. Clones were sequenced by immunoSEQ multiplex PCR, and TCRdb holds only the in-frame ones, with some missing. The sample has about 40,000 clones; about 86% are singletons. The CDR3 extends over 13 amino acids. After removal of 3 bases from V and 6 bases from J, the junction contained 5 bases not matched to a gene. The germline gives CDR1 MNHEY, CDR2 SMNVEV (reference sequence). Sequences were derived from peripheral blood, sampled from a patient treated with radiotherapy plus ipilimumab. The rearrangement links TRBV27 to TRBJ2-7, with 7 bases matching TRBD2. This clonotype was obtained from a human donor with non-small cell lung cancer whose response to radiotherapy plus ipilimumab could not be evaluated. CDR3 bases: TGTGCCAGCAGTTTCGGGACTATGGGCGAGCAGTACTTC. It translates to CASSFGTMGEQYF.